This entry concerns a single T cell receptor beta chain. The antigen is unknown. Sequenced by immunoSEQ multiplex PCR; TCRdb stores in-frame clones only, minus some. Among about 46,000 clones listed, 92% were seen once. V was pared by 2 bases and J by 0 bases, with 8 bases between. Germline-derived CDR1 and CDR2 are LNHNV and YYDKDF (reference sequence). CDR3 length equals 15 residues. This sample stems from a study of a mutant IDH1 vaccine in newly diagnosed glioma. On the study more broadly: There were roughly 60% males and about 38% females among treated patients, whose mean age was roughly 40 years. Patients previously underwent radiotherapy, temozolomide, or both, and most underwent both. Week 47 marked visit V13, whereas week 35 marked visit V12.

As for time point: week 35, safety follow-up. Every single dose of the vaccine, 300 ug of mutant IDH1 20-mer peptide, came with topical imiquimod. Notes on the study in general: The occurrence of vaccine-induced immune responses was seen in 93.3% of patients.

The rearrangement links TRBV15 to TRBJ2-1; D gene uncertain. This sequence originates from a man aged 50 to 60 with glioma. The specimen comprised PBMCs, sampled from a glioma patient whose treatment included an IDH1 peptide vaccine. The CDR3 reads CATSRHYSSYNEQFF. The CDR3 region has the DNA TGTGCCACCAGCAGACACTATAGCTCCTACAATGAGCAGTTCTTC.